This T cell receptor beta chain was found in a study of T-cell reconstitution after alpha-beta-depleted transplantation in children. The TCRbeta library was prepared with unique molecular identifiers. Each CDR3 protein gets one entry after TCRdb re-called the PCR reads with MiXCR. The sample lists roughly 300,000 distinct CDR3 sequences; about 10% were seen once. This clonotype has only a few counts. Germline CDR1 is SNHLY and CDR2 is FYNNEI. V lost 4 bases and J 11 bases, leaving 9 bases between the germline ends. The CDR3 has 12 amino acids. The chain uses TRBV2 and TRBJ1-6; D ambiguous. This clonotype was sampled from a human donor who donated a stem cell graft to a child with SCID. The sample in question was PBMCs from the stem cell graft donor, obtained from the stem cell graft. DNA for the CDR3: TGTGCCAGCAGTGGGGCTCGCCCACCCCTCCACTTT. This codes for CASSGARPPLHF.